Listed below are T cell receptor beta chains from one sample, sequenced in a study of CD8 T cells in ankylosing spondylitis. TCRdb re-called the 5' RACE reads with MiXCR, one entry per CDR3 protein. The table includes 250,000 to 400,000 distinct CDR3 sequences, roughly 12% detected once. The source material was blood, either unsorted or a sorted T cell fraction (not recorded which). The receptors shown here come from a female donor with ankylosing spondylitis or in good health (not recorded which). Each CDR3 is given with its conserved first and last residue. The order of the fields is J gene, V gene, clone size, D gene, CDR3 length, CDR3 protein, CDR3 DNA. A D gene is named only where the DNA matches it firmly. The size entry is marked missing in some rows and otherwise reads once, few, many or a size class.

J gene: TRBJ2-2; V gene: TRBV5-1; clone size: many; D gene: .; CDR3 length: 15; CDR3 protein: CASSLNPGYTGELFF; CDR3 DNA: TGCGCCAGCAGCTTGAATCCAGGTTACACCGGGGAGCTGTTTTTT
J gene: TRBJ2-7; V gene: TRBV30; clone size: many; D gene: TRBD2; CDR3 length: 14; CDR3 protein: CAWSPGLAAYEQYF; CDR3 DNA: TGTGCCTGGAGCCCGGGACTAGCGGCCTACGAGCAGTACTTC
J gene: TRBJ2-2; V gene: TRBV20-1; clone size: many; D gene: TRBD2; CDR3 length: 14; CDR3 protein: CSAIAGGGTGELFF; CDR3 DNA: TGCAGTGCTATAGCGGGAGGTGGCACCGGGGAGCTGTTTTTT
J gene: TRBJ1-2; V gene: TRBV7-2; clone size: few; D gene: .; CDR3 length: 15; CDR3 protein: CASSLAPQVIGGYTF; CDR3 DNA: TGTGCCAGCAGCTTAGCGCCTCAGGTCATCGGGGGCTACACCTTC
J gene: TRBJ1-1; V gene: TRBV5-1; clone size: many; D gene: .; CDR3 length: 15; CDR3 protein: CASTAGGALNTEAFF; CDR3 DNA: TGCGCCAGCACTGCTGGTGGGGCGTTGAACACTGAAGCTTTCTTT
J gene: TRBJ2-7; V gene: TRBV28; clone size: many; D gene: .; CDR3 length: 17; CDR3 protein: CASSAEVLKRRYYEQYF; CDR3 DNA: TGTGCCAGCAGTGCTGAGGTCCTGAAGAGACGATACTACGAGCAGTACTTC
J gene: TRBJ2-3; V gene: TRBV7-8; clone size: many; D gene: .; CDR3 length: 17; CDR3 protein: CASSLVSRGTSTDTQYF; CDR3 DNA: TGTGCCAGCAGCTTAGTATCGCGGGGTACTAGCACAGATACGCAGTATTTT
J gene: TRBJ2-7; V gene: TRBV25-1; clone size: many; D gene: .; CDR3 length: 14; CDR3 protein: CASSGTAMPYEQYF; CDR3 DNA: TGTGCCAGCAGTGGGACAGCGATGCCCTACGAGCAGTACTTC
J gene: TRBJ2-1; V gene: TRBV20-1; clone size: once; D gene: .; CDR3 length: 14; CDR3 protein: CSARASPTYNEQFF; CDR3 DNA: TGCAGTGCTAGAGCCTCCCCGACGTACAATGAGCAGTTCTTC
J gene: TRBJ2-6; V gene: TRBV7-2; clone size: many; D gene: .; CDR3 length: 15; CDR3 protein: CASSSFMAGANVLTF; CDR3 DNA: TGTGCCAGCAGCTCTTTTATGGCTGGGGCCAACGTCCTGACTTTC
J gene: TRBJ1-1; V gene: TRBV5-1; clone size: few; D gene: .; CDR3 length: 14; CDR3 protein: CASSLGQDPFSAFF; CDR3 DNA: TGCGCCAGCAGCTTGGGACAGGACCCCTTCTCCGCTTTCTTT
J gene: TRBJ2-5; V gene: TRBV5-4; clone size: many; D gene: TRBD2; CDR3 length: 16; CDR3 protein: CASSPQKAGPQETQYF; CDR3 DNA: TGTGCCAGCAGTCCACAGAAAGCGGGGCCCCAAGAGACCCAGTACTTC
J gene: TRBJ1-1; V gene: TRBV20-1; clone size: .; D gene: .; CDR3 length: 13; CDR3 protein: CSARGRTHTEAFF; CDR3 DNA: TGCAGTGCTCGAGGGCGGACTCACACTGAAGCTTTCTTT
J gene: TRBJ2-7; V gene: TRBV18; clone size: few; D gene: TRBD1; CDR3 length: 16; CDR3 protein: CASSPLGQGRAYEQYF; CDR3 DNA: TGTGCCAGCTCACCTTTGGGACAGGGGAGGGCCTACGAGCAGTACTTC
J gene: TRBJ2-7; V gene: TRBV11-2; clone size: many; D gene: TRBD2; CDR3 length: 15; CDR3 protein: CASRYSGSASYEQYF; CDR3 DNA: TGTGCCAGCAGATATAGCGGGAGCGCGTCCTACGAGCAGTACTTC
J gene: TRBJ2-7; V gene: TRBV5-6; clone size: few; D gene: TRBD1; CDR3 length: 15; CDR3 protein: CASSLVTDRPYEQYF; CDR3 DNA: TGTGCCAGCAGCTTAGTAACGGACAGGCCCTACGAGCAGTACTTC
J gene: TRBJ2-3; V gene: TRBV20-1; clone size: many; D gene: TRBD2; CDR3 length: 15; CDR3 protein: CSASLGASGTDTQYF; CDR3 DNA: TGCAGTGCTAGTTTGGGTGCTAGCGGAACAGATACGCAGTATTTT
J gene: TRBJ2-1; V gene: TRBV5-1; clone size: .; D gene: .; CDR3 length: 13; CDR3 protein: CASSLDVGVEQFF; CDR3 DNA: TGCGCCAGCAGCTTGGATGTGGGAGTTGAGCAGTTCTTC
J gene: TRBJ1-6; V gene: TRBV7-2; clone size: many; D gene: TRBD1; CDR3 length: 15; CDR3 protein: CASRQRQGVGSPLHF; CDR3 DNA: TGTGCCAGCAGACAAAGACAGGGCGTCGGGTCACCCCTCCACTTT
J gene: TRBJ2-2; V gene: TRBV5-1; clone size: many; D gene: .; CDR3 length: 13; CDR3 protein: CASSPTPTGELFF; CDR3 DNA: TGCGCCAGCAGCCCCACCCCTACCGGGGAGCTGTTTTTT
J gene: TRBJ1-1; V gene: TRBV2; clone size: few; D gene: .; CDR3 length: 16; CDR3 protein: CASSELQGALGTEAFF; CDR3 DNA: TGTGCCAGCAGTGAACTCCAGGGCGCTTTGGGCACTGAAGCTTTCTTT
J gene: TRBJ2-7; V gene: TRBV27; clone size: many; D gene: .; CDR3 length: 14; CDR3 protein: CASSAWDSSYEQYF; CDR3 DNA: TGTGCCAGCAGTGCCTGGGACTCCTCCTACGAGCAGTACTTC
J gene: TRBJ2-5; V gene: TRBV7-2; clone size: many; D gene: .; CDR3 length: 13; CDR3 protein: CASTPGLPETQYF; CDR3 DNA: TGTGCCAGCACCCCGGGACTCCCAGAGACCCAGTACTTC
J gene: TRBJ1-1; V gene: TRBV20-1; clone size: .; D gene: .; CDR3 length: 14; CDR3 protein: CSASKVIGNTEAFF; CDR3 DNA: TGCAGTGCTAGCAAGGTGATCGGGAACACTGAAGCTTTCTTT
J gene: TRBJ2-1; V gene: TRBV7-9; clone size: many; D gene: .; CDR3 length: 15; CDR3 protein: CASSGPGTSYNEQFF; CDR3 DNA: TGTGCCAGCAGCGGTCCAGGAACTTCCTACAATGAGCAGTTCTTC
J gene: TRBJ1-6; V gene: TRBV7-8; clone size: .; D gene: .; CDR3 length: 18; CDR3 protein: CASSLEREMGLYNSPLHF; CDR3 DNA: TGTGCCAGCAGCTTAGAGAGGGAGATGGGGCTCTATAATTCACCCCTCCACTTT
J gene: TRBJ2-7; V gene: TRBV9; clone size: many; D gene: TRBD2; CDR3 length: 14; CDR3 protein: CASSPSGTLDEQYF; CDR3 DNA: TGTGCCAGCAGCCCCAGCGGGACTCTCGACGAGCAGTACTTC
J gene: TRBJ2-7; V gene: TRBV7-2; clone size: many; D gene: .; CDR3 length: 14; CDR3 protein: CASSLRRGSYEQYF; CDR3 DNA: TGTGCCAGCAGCTTACGCAGGGGTTCCTACGAGCAGTACTTC
J gene: TRBJ2-5; V gene: TRBV7-6; clone size: many; D gene: .; CDR3 length: 15; CDR3 protein: CASSLSSMAGETQYF; CDR3 DNA: TGTGCCAGCAGCCTTTCATCGATGGCGGGAGAGACCCAGTACTTC
J gene: TRBJ1-5; V gene: TRBV5-1; clone size: many; D gene: TRBD1; CDR3 length: 15; CDR3 protein: CASSLQGGYNQPQHF; CDR3 DNA: TGCGCCAGCAGCTTGCAAGGGGGCTACAATCAGCCCCAGCATTTT
J gene: TRBJ2-7; V gene: TRBV11-2; clone size: many; D gene: .; CDR3 length: 12; CDR3 protein: CAVRAGSTETHF; CDR3 DNA: TGTGCCGTTCGGGCGGGAAGCACGGAGACCCACTTC
J gene: TRBJ1-2; V gene: TRBV7-6; clone size: .; D gene: TRBD1; CDR3 length: 16; CDR3 protein: CASSFFPRDSPDGYTF; CDR3 DNA: TGTGCCAGCAGCTTCTTCCCACGGGACAGTCCCGATGGCTACACCTTC
J gene: TRBJ2-4; V gene: TRBV29-1; clone size: .; D gene: .; CDR3 length: 16; CDR3 protein: CSVERLRNLAKNIQYF; CDR3 DNA: TGCAGCGTTGAAAGGTTGAGAAACCTAGCCAAAAACATTCAGTACTTC